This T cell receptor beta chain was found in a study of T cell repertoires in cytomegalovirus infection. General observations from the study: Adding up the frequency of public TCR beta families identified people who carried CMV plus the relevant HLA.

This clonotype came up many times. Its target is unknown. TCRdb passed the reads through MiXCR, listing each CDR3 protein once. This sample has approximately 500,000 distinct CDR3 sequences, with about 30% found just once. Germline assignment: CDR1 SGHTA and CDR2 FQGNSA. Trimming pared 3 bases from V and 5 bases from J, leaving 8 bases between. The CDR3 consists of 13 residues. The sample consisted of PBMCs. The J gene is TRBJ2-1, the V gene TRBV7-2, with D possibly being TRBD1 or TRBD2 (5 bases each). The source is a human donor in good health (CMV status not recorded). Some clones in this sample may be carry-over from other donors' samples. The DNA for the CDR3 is TGTGCCAGCAGCTTGGGACCCAACAATGAGCAGTTCTTC. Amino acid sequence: CASSLGPNNEQFF.